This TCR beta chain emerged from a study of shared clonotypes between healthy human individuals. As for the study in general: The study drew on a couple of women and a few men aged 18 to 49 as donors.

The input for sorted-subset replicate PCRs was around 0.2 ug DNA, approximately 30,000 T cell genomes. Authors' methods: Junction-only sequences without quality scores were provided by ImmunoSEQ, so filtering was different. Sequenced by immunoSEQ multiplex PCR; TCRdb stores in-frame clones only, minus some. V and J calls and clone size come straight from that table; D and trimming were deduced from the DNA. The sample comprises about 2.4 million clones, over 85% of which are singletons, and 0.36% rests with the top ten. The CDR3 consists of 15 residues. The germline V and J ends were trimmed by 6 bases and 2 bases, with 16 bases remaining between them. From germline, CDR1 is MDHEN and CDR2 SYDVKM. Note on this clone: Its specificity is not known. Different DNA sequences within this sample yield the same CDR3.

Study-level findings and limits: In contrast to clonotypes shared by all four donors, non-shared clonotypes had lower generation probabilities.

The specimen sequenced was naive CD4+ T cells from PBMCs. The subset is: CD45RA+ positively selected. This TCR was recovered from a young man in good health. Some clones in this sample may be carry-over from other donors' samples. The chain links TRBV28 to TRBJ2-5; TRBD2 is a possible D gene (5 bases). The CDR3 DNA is TGTGCCAGCAGCCCCTCGGGAACCTATCAAGAGACCCAGTACTTC. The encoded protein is CASSPSGTYQETQYF.